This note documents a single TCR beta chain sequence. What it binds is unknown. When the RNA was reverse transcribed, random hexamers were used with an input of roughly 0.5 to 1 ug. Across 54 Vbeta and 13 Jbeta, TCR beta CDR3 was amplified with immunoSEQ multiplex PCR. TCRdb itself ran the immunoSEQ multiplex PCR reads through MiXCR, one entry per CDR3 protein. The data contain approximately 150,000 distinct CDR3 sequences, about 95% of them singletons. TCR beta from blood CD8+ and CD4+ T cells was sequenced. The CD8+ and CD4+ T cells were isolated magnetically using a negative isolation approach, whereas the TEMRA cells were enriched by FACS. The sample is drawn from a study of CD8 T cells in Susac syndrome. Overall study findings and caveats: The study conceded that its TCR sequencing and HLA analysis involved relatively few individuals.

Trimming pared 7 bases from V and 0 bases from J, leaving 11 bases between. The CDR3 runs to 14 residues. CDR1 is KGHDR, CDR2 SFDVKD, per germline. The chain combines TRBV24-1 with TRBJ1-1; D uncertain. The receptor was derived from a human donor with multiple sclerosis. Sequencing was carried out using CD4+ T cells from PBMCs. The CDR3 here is CATRSPGMNTEAFF. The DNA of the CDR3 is TGTGCCACCAGGTCGCCGGGGATGAACACTGAAGCTTTCTTT.